These 23 T cell receptor beta chains originate from one sample sequenced in a study of shared clonotypes between healthy human individuals. TCRdb's copy holds only in-frame clones and misses some; the assay was immunoSEQ multiplex PCR. The data show millions of clones, roughly 94% seen once. The sequenced sample consisted of naive CD4+ T cells sorted from blood. Sample subset: CD45RA+ positively selected. These receptors were taken from a man aged 18 to 30 in good health.

This clone appeared a few times. J is TRBJ1-6 and V is TRBV28; TRBD1 matches 9 bases. V dropped 6 bases and J dropped 11; count of bases not matched to a gene: 11. In germline, CDR1 is MDHEN, CDR2 SYDVKM. The CDR3 is 15 amino acids. The CDR3 sequence: CASSTPGTGRAPLHF. Here the CDR3 DNA reads TGTGCCAGCAGCACTCCCGGGACAGGGAGGGCACCCCTCCACTTT.

This clone was counted a few times. The chain carries TRBV2 and TRBJ1-5; unclear D gene. From germline, CDR1 is SNHLY and CDR2 FYNNEI. The CDR3 spans 13 residues. Between the trimmed V and J ends, which lost 0 bases and 6 bases, there was a span of 6 bases. Here the CDR3 DNA reads TGTGCCAGCAGTGAAGCGGAAAGTCAGCCCCAGCATTTT. It yields the protein CASSEAESQPQHF.

In its sample, this clone was seen once. In the same sample, other DNA sequences code for this CDR3. The chain recombines TRBV9 with TRBJ2-5; 10 positions agree with TRBD2. This CDR3 is built from 16 residues. Germline V gene data show CDR1 as SGDLS and CDR2 as YYNGEE. V gave up 0 bases and J gave up 2 bases; unmatched junction bases: 4. CDR3 amino acids: CASSVAVAGGQETQYF. DNA for the CDR3: TGTGCCAGCAGCGTAGCGGTAGCGGGAGGACAAGAGACCCAGTACTTC.

V gene TRBV11-2 combines with J gene TRBJ2-7; weak D call: TRBD1 (6 bases). Germline V CDR1 and CDR2: SGHAT, FQNNGV. The CDR3 contains 13 residues. The V end lost 5 bases, the J end lost 3 bases, and 11 bases lay between the germline ends. The CDR3: CASSQWTVYEQYF. Written as DNA, the CDR3 is TGTGCCAGCAGCCAATGGACAGTCTACGAGCAGTACTTC. Based on the CDR3 plus reference TRBV11-2 and TRBJ2-7, the full variable domain is EAGVAQSPRYKIIEKRQSVAFWCNPISGHATLYWYQQILGQGPKLLIQFQNNGVVDDSQLPKDRFSAERLKGVDSTLKIQPAKLEDSAVYLCASSQWTVYEQYFGPGTRLTVT.

The V call is TRBV5-1, the J call TRBJ2-3; TRBD2 matches 8 bases. The germline V gene encodes CDR1 SGHRS and CDR2 YFSETQ. V gave up 3 bases and J gave up 2 bases; unmatched junction bases: 5. This CDR3 is built from 15 residues. CDR3 loop: CASSSIGGATDTQYF. The CDR3, as DNA: TGCGCCAGCAGCTCCATCGGGGGGGCCACAGATACGCAGTATTTT. Variable domain in full (rest from reference TRBV5-1 and TRBJ2-3): KAGVTQTPRYLIKTRGQQVTLSCSPISGHRSVSWYQQTPGQGLQFLFEYFSETQRNKGNFPGRFSGRQFSNSRSEMNVSTLELGDSALYLCASSSIGGATDTQYFGPGTRLTVL.

This clone was recorded once. The chain combines TRBV6-1 with TRBJ1-1; 11 nucleotides line up with TRBD1. V dropped 4 bases and J dropped 5; count of bases not matched to a gene: 3. Germline V gives CDR1 MNHNS, CDR2 SASEGT. The CDR3 runs 14 residues. CDR3 nucleotides: TGTGCCAGCAGTGTTGGGACAGGGGGGACTGAAGCTTTCTTT. It codes for CASSVGTGGTEAFF.

The chain uses TRBV4-2 and TRBJ2-1; 16 nucleotides align to TRBD2. The CDR3 runs to 17 residues. Germline V lookup: CDR1 LGHNA, CDR2 YNFKEQ. The V segment lost 3 bases and the J segment 5 bases; nucleotides outside the gene matches: 4. CDR3 nucleotides: TGTGCCAGCAGCCATGGGACTAGCGGGAGGGGAGACAATGAGCAGTTCTTC. It is translated as CASSHGTSGRGDNEQFF.

The V call is TRBV28, the J call TRBJ2-7; the match to TRBD2 covers 10 bases. Per the germline V gene, CDR1 is MDHEN and CDR2 is SYDVKM. The CDR3 length is 16 residues. Here the CDR3 DNA reads TGTGCTTCCTGGGCTAGCGGGGGCTCCAGCTCCTACGAGCAGTACTTC. Encoded protein: CASWASGGSSSYEQYF.

V gene TRBV5-1 combines with J gene TRBJ2-2; D remains unclear. Deletions cut 0 bases from V and 0 bases from J, with 9 bases between. The CDR3 sequence is 16 residues long. In germline, CDR1 is SGHRS, CDR2 YFSETQ. Here the CDR3 reads CASSLVAAPNTGELFF. The CDR3 region has the DNA TGCGCCAGCAGCTTGGTGGCGGCTCCGAACACCGGGGAGCTGTTTTTT.

The V gene is TRBV27, the J gene TRBJ2-7; no clear D gene. The CDR3 is 14 residues long. Germline CDR1 MNHEY, CDR2 SMNVEV (reference sequence). Trimming removed 6 bases at V and 0 bases at J, with 12 bases between. The CDR3 protein is CASSKKTDSYEQYF. In nucleotides, the CDR3 is TGTGCCAGCAGCAAAAAAACTGACTCCTACGAGCAGTACTTC.

The V call is TRBV29-1, the J call TRBJ2-7; a weak D match, TRBD2 (6 bases). V was pared by 0 bases and J by 6 bases, with 12 bases between. Germline CDR1 reads SQVTM; CDR2 reads ANQGSEA. The CDR3 length is 13 residues. CDR3 sequence reads: CSVEEGQGGEQYF. CDR3 nucleotides: TGCAGCGTTGAAGAGGGGCAGGGAGGCGAGCAGTACTTC.

V is TRBV5-6 and J is TRBJ2-2; the match to TRBD1 covers 9 bases. This CDR3 comprises 16 residues. Germline V CDR1 and CDR2: SGHDT, YYEEEE. J gave up 6 bases and V 3 bases, and 9 bases lay outside the gene matches. CDR3 sequence: CASSSKGTGSAGELFF. Written as DNA, the CDR3 is TGTGCCAGCAGCTCTAAAGGGACAGGGAGCGCCGGGGAGCTGTTTTTT.

The chain joins TRBV28 to TRBJ1-4; D remains unclear. The CDR3 is 17 amino acids. Germline V CDR1 and CDR2: MDHEN, SYDVKM. V was trimmed by 2 bases and J by 5 bases, leaving 18 bases between them. The CDR3 sequence is CASSLRVRGKANEKLFF. CDR3 in DNA: TGTGCCAGCAGTTTAAGGGTCCGTGGGAAGGCAAATGAAAAACTGTTTTTT.

V is TRBV5-8 and J is TRBJ2-2; maybe TRBD1 (6 bases). V gave up 1 base and J gave up 4 bases, with 8 bases separating them. The CDR3 spans 14 residues. The germline CDR1 and CDR2 sequences are SGHTS and YDEGEE. CDR3 sequence: CASSLMGATGELFF. For the CDR3, the DNA is TGTGCCAGCAGCTTGATGGGGGCCACCGGGGAGCTGTTTTTT.

J is TRBJ2-7 and V is TRBV27, with a possible D match to TRBD2 (6 bases). Trimming left V 9 bases short and J 0 bases short, with 15 bases between. CDR3 length: 14 residues. From germline, CDR1 is MNHEY and CDR2 SMNVEV (reference sequence). CDR3: CARVTAEGSYEQYF. CDR3 DNA sequence: TGTGCCAGGGTCACAGCGGAGGGCTCCTACGAGCAGTACTTC.

The rearrangement joins TRBV2 to TRBJ2-3; D remains unclear. V was trimmed by 10 bases and J by 0 bases, leaving 14 bases between them. This CDR3 is 14 amino acids long. Per germline, CDR1 SNHLY and CDR2 FYNNEI. CDR3 region: CATLTDISTDTQYF. The CDR3 DNA reads TGTGCCACCCTAACAGACATTAGCACAGATACGCAGTATTTT.

This clone was found once. The sample has other DNA sequences that encode this CDR3 too. The chain combines TRBV5-1 with TRBJ2-2; D assignment may be TRBD1 or TRBD2 (5 bases each). The CDR3 totals 15 residues. CDR1 is SGHRS and CDR2 is YFSETQ in the germline V gene. V dropped 4 bases and J dropped 0 bases, with 10 bases sitting between them. The CDR3 DNA reads TGCGCCAGCAGCCGAGGGACCGCGAACACCGGGGAGCTGTTTTTT. Amino acid sequence: CASSRGTANTGELFF.

This chain links TRBV7-9 with TRBJ1-3; tentatively, D is TRBD1 (6 bases). This CDR3 has 18 residues. Germline CDR1 SEHNR, CDR2 FQNEAQ (reference sequence). V lost 1 base to trimming and J lost 0 bases, with 16 bases between them. CDR3 coding DNA: TGTGCCAGCAGCTTAGTAAAGAACAGGGCAAGCTCTGGAAACACCATATATTTT. Encoded protein: CASSLVKNRASSGNTIYF. Full variable domain (remainder filled in from reference TRBV7-9 and TRBJ1-3): DTGVSQNPRHKITKRGQNVTFRCDPISEHNRLYWYRQTLGQGPEFLTYFQNEAQLEKSRLLSDRFSAERPKGSFSTLEIQRTEQGDSAMYLCASSLVKNRASSGNTIYFGEGSWLTVV.

The chain joins TRBV5-1 to TRBJ2-1; D assignment may be TRBD1 or TRBD2 (5 bases each). The CDR3 contains 15 residues. Germline CDR1 is SGHRS and CDR2 is YFSETQ. Trimming left V 4 bases short and J 2 bases short, with 13 bases between. CDR3 sequence: CASSKEGQPYNEQFF. CDR3 DNA sequence: TGCGCCAGCAGCAAAGAGGGGCAGCCCTACAATGAGCAGTTCTTC.

The chain links TRBV5-1 to TRBJ2-5; 12 bases align to TRBD2. Germline assignment: CDR1 SGHRS and CDR2 YFSETQ. The CDR3 totals 17 residues. Losses at the gene ends were 4 bases for V and 5 bases for J; bases not matched to a gene: 12. The CDR3 DNA follows: TGCGCCAGCAGCCTGACTAGCGGGAGTCGGGGTGCGGAGACCCAGTACTTC. It is translated as CASSLTSGSRGAETQYF.

J is TRBJ1-4 and V is TRBV28; D is possibly TRBD1 (5 bases). The germline gives CDR1 MDHEN, CDR2 SYDVKM. The CDR3 is 15 amino acids. V shed 3 bases and J shed 8 bases, with 16 bases lying between them. CDR3 in amino acids: CASSFPARVGEKLFF. The CDR3 nucleotides read TGTGCCAGCAGTTTCCCCGCCAGGGTTGGCGAAAAACTGTTTTTT.

The V and J genes are TRBV6-6 and TRBJ2-3, with 7 bases matching TRBD2. Germline V gene data show CDR1 as MNHNY and CDR2 as SVGAGI (reference sequence). The CDR3 has 15 residues. V dropped 5 bases and J dropped 2; count of bases not matched to a gene: 7. CDR3 bases: TGTGCCAGCAGTGCGTTCGGGGGGTTCACAGATACGCAGTATTTT. Translating gives CASSAFGGFTDTQYF.

A word on this clone: Different DNA sequences within this sample yield the same CDR3. This chain connects TRBV4-1 to TRBJ1-2; D ambiguous. The V end was cut by 0 bases, the J end by 2 bases, with 4 bases between. CDR1 is MGHRA and CDR2 is YSYEKL in the germline V gene. There are 13 residues in the CDR3. CDR3 protein: CASSQDGNYGYTF. The CDR3 bases are TGCGCCAGCAGCCAAGATGGCAACTATGGCTACACCTTC.